The 22 T cell receptor beta chains reported below all come from one sample, sequenced in a study of T cell changes during pregnancy in multiple sclerosis. Clones were read by immunoSEQ multiplex PCR, and TCRdb kept only the in-frame ones, dropping some. Of more than 90,000 clones listed, over 80% are singletons. The sequences come from peripheral blood, collected after pregnancy. The source of these receptors is a female donor with multiple sclerosis, enrolled in a pregnancy study.

The V and J genes are TRBV29-1 and TRBJ2-7; the D is unclear. The CDR3 spans 12 residues. V was trimmed by 4 bases and J by 0 bases, leaving 7 bases between them. The V gene's germline CDR1 is SQVTM and CDR2 ANQGSEA. This chain's CDR3 is CSVVAPSYEQYF. CDR3 DNA sequence: TGCAGCGTTGTCGCGCCCTCCTACGAGCAGTACTTC.

The chain employs TRBV11-2 and TRBJ1-2; D call uncertain. This CDR3 comprises 11 residues. V gave up 5 bases and J gave up 4 bases, with 5 bases separating them. CDR1 and CDR2 from the germline V gene are SGHAT and FQNNGV. CDR3 residues: CASSGRYGYTF. The CDR3 DNA is TGTGCCAGCAGCGGGCGCTATGGCTACACCTTC.

The chain is built from TRBV18 and TRBJ1-5; D is ambiguous. Trimming shortened V by 0 bases and J by 11 bases, and 8 bases separated the two germline ends. CDR3 length: 12 amino acids. Per germline, CDR1 KGHSH and CDR2 LQKENI. DNA for the CDR3: TGTGCCAGCTCACCACCCGGGAGTTCCCAGCATTTT. This encodes CASSPPGSSQHF.

This chain joins TRBV18 and TRBJ2-1, with 7 bases identical to TRBD1. This CDR3 region has 15 residues. Trimming took 3 bases from V and 5 from J; bases not matched to a gene: 7. CDR1 and CDR2 from the germline V gene are KGHSH and LQKENI. CDR3 region: CASSPRGPPNNEQFF. In nucleotides, the CDR3 is TGTGCCAGCTCACCGAGGGGGCCTCCGAACAATGAGCAGTTCTTC.

V usage is TRBV5-1 and J usage is TRBJ1-1; D unresolved. V was cut by 5 bases and J by 5 bases, with 13 bases left in between. The CDR3 consists of 13 residues. Per germline, CDR1 SGHRS and CDR2 YFSETQ. This chain's CDR3 is CASRAPSTTEAFF. The CDR3 DNA is TGCGCCAGCAGGGCACCCTCAACAACTGAAGCTTTCTTT.

The J gene is TRBJ1-2, the V gene TRBV7-9; unclear D gene. V lost 5 bases to trimming and J lost 10 bases, with 17 bases between them. CDR1 and CDR2 (germline): SEHNR, FQNEAQ (reference sequence). The CDR3 has 13 residues. CDR3 in DNA: TGTGCCAGCAGCCTCCTGAGCTCAAATGACTACACCTTC. Amino acid sequence: CASSLLSSNDYTF. The full variable domain, with the rest looked up from reference TRBV7-9 and TRBJ1-2, is DTGVSQNPRHKITKRGQNVTFRCDPISEHNRLYWYRQTLGQGPEFLTYFQNEAQLEKSRLLSDRFSAERPKGSFSTLEIQRTEQGDSAMYLCASSLLSSNDYTFGSGTRLTVV.

The chain recombines TRBV30 with TRBJ1-2; tentative D call: TRBD1 (6 bases). The germline CDR1 and CDR2 sequences are GTSNPN and SVGIG (reference sequence). The CDR3 length is 13 residues. V gave up 7 bases and J gave up 3 bases, with 15 bases separating them. CDR3 in DNA: TGTGCCTCCACAGGGAGTGAAGACTATGGCTACACCTTC. Residues: CASTGSEDYGYTF.

This clone was detected only once. The chain links TRBV7-9 to TRBJ1-4; D may be TRBD1 (5 bases). Looked up from germline, CDR1 is SEHNR and CDR2 is FQNEAQ (reference sequence). This CDR3 has 15 amino acids. V shed 5 bases and J shed 6 bases, with 16 bases lying between them. The CDR3 spells CASSHVIGGHEKLFF. In nucleotides, the CDR3 is TGTGCCAGCAGCCATGTGATCGGGGGACATGAAAAACTGTTTTTT.

The V and J genes are TRBV5-1 and TRBJ2-3; 9 positions match TRBD2. J lost 2 bases, V lost 4 bases, and 8 bases had no gene match. CDR3 length: 16 amino acids. Germline V lookup: CDR1 SGHRS, CDR2 YFSETQ. The CDR3 bases are TGCGCCAGCAGCCTTACTAGCGGGTACTCCACAGATACGCAGTATTTT. Its protein is CASSLTSGYSTDTQYF.

The chain is built from TRBV4-3 and TRBJ2-1, with 7 bases aligning to TRBD1. After removal of 3 bases from V and 6 bases from J, the junction contained 8 bases not matched to a gene. The germline V gene encodes CDR1 LGHNA and CDR2 YSLEER. The CDR3 contains 15 residues. CDR3 nucleotide sequence: TGCGCCAGCAGCCACTGGATGGCAGGGGGCAATGAGCAGTTCTTC. It specifies CASSHWMAGGNEQFF.

J is TRBJ2-5 and V is TRBV29-1; tentative D call: TRBD1 (5 bases). The germline gives CDR1 SQVTM, CDR2 ANQGSEA. The CDR3 is made up of 12 amino acids. The ends were cut back, 7 bases at V and 6 bases at J, with 15 bases in the middle. In nucleotides, the CDR3 is TGCAGCGGGATTGCAGGGCCGCAGACCCAGTACTTC. Encoded protein: CSGIAGPQTQYF.

The genes are TRBV5-1 and TRBJ2-1; TRBD2 agrees at 11 bases. The CDR3 has 18 residues. The trim removed 0 bases at V and 4 bases at J, leaving 9 bases unmatched. In germline, CDR1 is SGHRS, CDR2 YFSETQ. CDR3 DNA: TGCGCCAGCAGCTTGGAAACTAGCGGGAGACCCCCTTACAATGAGCAGTTCTTC. It is translated as CASSLETSGRPPYNEQFF.

The V gene is TRBV5-6, the J gene TRBJ1-1; the match to TRBD1 covers 7 bases. The CDR3 totals 14 residues. V was clipped by 5 bases and J by 1 base; unmatched bases: 5. Germline CDR1 SGHDT, CDR2 YYEEEE. The CDR3 region is CASRPQGRNTEAFF. The DNA for the CDR3 is TGTGCCAGCAGACCACAGGGGAGGAACACTGAAGCTTTCTTT.

The J gene is TRBJ2-2, the V gene TRBV1; whether TRBD1, the table's D call, matches the DNA was not checked. TRBV1 is classified as a pseudogene. CDR3 length: 17 amino acids. The CDR3 spells CTSSQAGTGCCTGELFF. The CDR3 bases are TGCACCAGCAGCCAAGCCGGGACAGGGTGTTGCACCGGGGAGCTGTTTTTT.

The V call is TRBV11-2, the J call TRBJ2-1; 10 bases are shared with TRBD2. Germline V gene lookup returns CDR1 SGHAT and CDR2 FQNNGV. The CDR3 totals 14 residues. V gave up 6 bases and J gave up 9 bases; unmatched junction bases: 8. DNA of the CDR3: TGTGCCAGCAGAAAAGCGGGAGGGCCTATTGAGCAGTTCTTC. This sequence encodes CASRKAGGPIEQFF.

V usage is TRBV19 and J usage is TRBJ2-1, with a weak D call TRBD2 (6 bases). Per the germline V gene, CDR1 is LNHDA and CDR2 is SQIVND (reference sequence). Trimming shortened V by 7 bases and J by 6 bases, and 19 bases separated the two germline ends. This CDR3 contains 15 residues. CDR3 sequence: CASTGGSLDSNEQFF. CDR3 nucleotides: TGTGCCAGTACTGGGGGGTCCTTGGACTCCAATGAGCAGTTCTTC.

Sample share makes this clone medium-sized (0.01 to 0.1%). This chain links TRBV11-3 with TRBJ2-1; the match to TRBD2 covers 7 bases. V was clipped by 0 bases and J by 6 bases; unmatched bases: 14. The V gene's germline CDR1 is SGHNT and CDR2 YENEEA. The CDR3 consists of 18 residues. The CDR3 nucleotides read TGTGCCAGCAGCTTAGAGCAGGGCGGGAGCAGTGTCGGCAATGAGCAGTTCTTC. Residues: CASSLEQGGSSVGNEQFF.

V usage is TRBV7-9 and J usage is TRBJ2-5; D not resolved. The ends were cut back, 1 base at V and 5 bases at J, with 14 bases in the middle. Germline V gene sequence: CDR1 SEHNR, CDR2 FQNEAQ (reference sequence). This CDR3 is built from 15 residues. The CDR3 bases are TGTGCCAGCAGCTTAGGTGATCTATCTCTGGAGACCCAGTACTTC. Its translation: CASSLGDLSLETQYF.

The table lists this clone with a count of one. V gene TRBV18 combines with J gene TRBJ1-5; 7 bases map to TRBD1. The junction had 11 bases not matched to a gene; V was cut back by 5 bases and J by 1 base. The CDR3 consists of 17 residues. Per germline, CDR1 KGHSH and CDR2 LQKENI. The CDR3 DNA is TGTGCCAGCTCAGGCCTTACAGGGGATGTAAGCAATCAGCCCCAGCATTTT. Protein: CASSGLTGDVSNQPQHF.

V and J are TRBV19 and TRBJ2-1, with 13 bases aligning to TRBD2. The CDR3 has 17 residues. V lost 7 bases, J lost 6 bases, and 12 bases stayed unmatched. The germline gives CDR1 LNHDA, CDR2 SQIVND (reference sequence). CDR3: CASNRPTTSGGANEQFF. In DNA form, the CDR3 reads TGTGCCAGTAACAGACCCACTACTAGCGGGGGGGCCAATGAGCAGTTCTTC.

J is TRBJ1-2 and V is TRBV6-5; D possibly corresponds to TRBD1 (5 bases). The germline V and J ends were trimmed by 2 bases and 2 bases, with 6 bases remaining between them. The CDR3 extends over 13 amino acids. Germline V gene data show CDR1 as MNHEY and CDR2 as SVGAGI. The CDR3, as DNA: TGTGCCAGCAGTTACGGGGGGAACTATGGCTACACCTTC. Translation gives CASSYGGNYGYTF.

The rearrangement joins TRBV6-6 to TRBJ1-4; D remains unclear. CDR1 is MNHNY, CDR2 SVGAGI, per germline (reference sequence). The CDR3 spans 14 residues. Trimming left V 10 bases short and J 0 bases short, with 12 bases between. This CDR3 is CATTKSATNEKLFF. CDR3 coding DNA: TGTGCCACTACGAAGAGTGCAACTAATGAAAAACTGTTTTTT.